This TCR beta chain is from a study of T cell changes during pregnancy in multiple sclerosis. TCRdb's copy holds only in-frame clones and misses some; the assay was immunoSEQ multiplex PCR. This sample carries 40,000 or so clones, about nine tenths of them seen once, and the ten largest clones take 0.3% to 0.4%. The CDR3 consists of 19 residues. Deletions cut 2 bases from V and 2 bases from J, with 22 bases between. Germline CDR1 and CDR2: SGHVS and FNYEAQ. The chain uses TRBV7-6 and TRBJ1-3; maybe TRBD1 (6 bases). The specimen comprised CD4+ T cells from peripheral blood mononuclear cells, sampled in the third trimester of pregnancy. The receptor was derived from a female donor in good health, enrolled as a control in a pregnancy study. CDR3 coding DNA: TGTGCCAGCAGCTTACAACAGGACAGATACCCAGGGACTGGAAACACCATATATTTT. This sequence encodes CASSLQQDRYPGTGNTIYF.